A selection of T cell receptor beta chains follows, all from one sample in a study of T cell repertoires in cytomegalovirus infection. TCRdb independently ran MiXCR on the reads; one entry per CDR3 protein. The sample includes approximately 500,000 distinct CDR3 sequences, more than 20% seen only once; the top ten take around 14%. Sequencing was done on a sample of PBMCs. All receptors come from a human donor in good health (CMV status not recorded). Some clones in this sample may be carry-over from other donors' samples. The CDR3 runs from the conserved cysteine through the conserved F or W. A D gene is named only where the DNA matches it firmly. Clone size is shown for a subset of rows, as once, few, many or a class of expanded clone.

J: TRBJ2-1
D: NA
V: TRBV7-6
size: NA
CDR3: CASSLASRPNEQFF
DNA: TGTGCCAGCAGCTTAGCCTCTCGGCCCAATGAGCAGTTCTTC

J: TRBJ2-2
D: NA
V: TRBV6-1
size: many
CDR3: CASSSKGGTGELFF
DNA: TGTGCCAGCTCGTCCAAGGGGGGCACCGGGGAGCTGTTTTTT

J: TRBJ1-3
D: NA
V: TRBV6-5
size: NA
CDR3: CASSYSRQAFHSGNTIYF
DNA: TGTGCCAGCAGTTACTCGCGACAGGCCTTTCACTCTGGAAACACCATATATTTT

J: TRBJ2-1
D: NA
V: TRBV7-9
size: few
CDR3: CASSFQRIPQFF
DNA: TGTGCCAGCAGCTTTCAACGGATCCCGCAGTTCTTC

J: TRBJ1-2
D: NA
V: TRBV19
size: few
CDR3: CASSIEENYGYTF
DNA: TGTGCCAGTAGTATAGAGGAAAACTATGGCTACACCTTC

J: TRBJ1-2
D: NA
V: TRBV25-1
size: few
CDR3: CASSEGQRYGYTF
DNA: TGTGCCAGCAGTGAAGGGCAGCGCTATGGCTACACCTTC

J: TRBJ2-5
D: TRBD2
V: TRBV7-2
size: many
CDR3: CASSLLAGVVETQYF
DNA: TGTGCCAGCAGCTTACTAGCGGGAGTGGTGGAGACCCAGTACTTC

J: TRBJ1-3
D: NA
V: TRBV6-8
size: NA
CDR3: CASSYSAGNTIYF
DNA: TGTGCCAGCAGTTACTCCGCAGGAAACACCATATATTTT

J: TRBJ2-7
D: TRBD2
V: TRBV4-2
size: few
CDR3: CASSQSPGTSPYEQYF
DNA: TGTGCCAGCAGCCAATCTCCCGGGACTAGCCCCTACGAGCAGTACTTC

J: TRBJ1-1
D: NA
V: TRBV12-3/TRBV12-4
size: many
CDR3: CASTPSVLTEAFF
DNA: TGTGCCAGCACCCCATCCGTCCTCACTGAAGCTTTCTTT

J: TRBJ2-2
D: NA
V: TRBV7-6
size: NA
CDR3: CASSLGGTVPGELFF
DNA: TGTGCCAGCAGCTTAGGGGGGACTGTACCCGGGGAGCTGTTTTTT

J: TRBJ2-3
D: TRBD2
V: TRBV6-1
size: few
CDR3: CASSLEGGRALDTQYF
DNA: TGTGCCAGCAGTTTGGAGGGCGGGAGGGCTCTAGATACGCAGTATTTT

J: TRBJ2-5
D: NA
V: TRBV2
size: NA
CDR3: CASRGTHQTQYF
DNA: TGTGCCAGCAGAGGGACCCATCAGACCCAGTACTTC

J: TRBJ2-1
D: NA
V: TRBV7-2
size: few
CDR3: CASSTHSGNSYNEQFF
DNA: TGTGCCAGCAGCACCCATAGCGGAAACTCCTACAATGAGCAGTTCTTC

J: TRBJ2-1
D: NA
V: TRBV7-2
size: many
CDR3: CASSPLGFSYNEQFF
DNA: TGTGCCAGCAGCCCATTGGGTTTTTCCTACAATGAGCAGTTCTTC

J: TRBJ1-5
D: TRBD1
V: TRBV27
size: NA
CDR3: CASSPGQGASNQPQHF
DNA: TGTGCCAGCAGTCCGGGACAGGGGGCTAGCAATCAGCCCCAGCATTTT

J: TRBJ2-2
D: TRBD2
V: TRBV7-2
size: many
CDR3: CASSSSGVPGELFF
DNA: TGTGCCAGCAGCTCAAGCGGGGTACCCGGGGAGCTGTTTTTT

J: TRBJ2-3
D: NA
V: TRBV19
size: NA
CDR3: CASSRTSWGADTQYF
DNA: TGTGCCAGTAGTAGGACTTCCTGGGGTGCAGATACGCAGTATTTT

J: TRBJ2-5
D: NA
V: TRBV5-4
size: NA
CDR3: CASSDPGTPQETQYF
DNA: TGTGCCAGCAGCGACCCCGGGACTCCTCAAGAGACCCAGTACTTC

J: TRBJ2-7
D: NA
V: TRBV4-3
size: few
CDR3: CASSQDDGARYEQYF
DNA: TGCGCCAGCAGCCAAGACGACGGGGCTCGTTACGAGCAGTACTTC

J: TRBJ2-1
D: NA
V: TRBV4-1
size: few
CDR3: CASSHIGGEQFF
DNA: TGCGCCAGCAGCCATATCGGGGGTGAGCAGTTCTTC

J: TRBJ2-7
D: TRBD2
V: TRBV7-2
size: many
CDR3: CASSLVGSGTRGEQYF
DNA: TGTGCCAGCAGCTTAGTCGGTAGCGGGACCCGGGGCGAGCAGTACTTC

J: TRBJ1-1
D: NA
V: TRBV5-4
size: many
CDR3: CASSSQLMNTEAFF
DNA: TGTGCCAGCAGCTCCCAGCTCATGAACACTGAAGCTTTCTTT

J: TRBJ2-1
D: TRBD2
V: TRBV7-2
size: many
CDR3: CASSLVASGRIHEQFF
DNA: TGTGCCAGCAGCTTAGTCGCGAGCGGGAGGATCCATGAGCAGTTCTTC

J: TRBJ1-1
D: NA
V: TRBV27
size: NA
CDR3: CASSPRQDELAEAFF
DNA: TGTGCCAGCAGTCCGAGACAGGACGAACTCGCTGAAGCTTTCTTT

J: TRBJ2-3
D: NA
V: TRBV30
size: NA
CDR3: CAWQGLLSTDTQYF
DNA: TGTGCCTGGCAGGGACTGTTAAGCACAGATACGCAGTATTTT

J: TRBJ2-4
D: TRBD2
V: TRBV20-1
size: NA
CDR3: CSASYEREGWDIQYF
DNA: TGCAGTGCTAGTTATGAGCGGGAGGGCTGGGACATTCAGTACTTC

J: TRBJ2-1
D: NA
V: TRBV11-3
size: NA
CDR3: CASSLTVEQFF
DNA: TGTGCCAGCAGCCTCACGGTTGAGCAGTTCTTC

J: TRBJ2-1
D: NA
V: TRBV5-1
size: NA
CDR3: CASSDNGAVNEQFF
DNA: TGCGCCAGCAGCGACAATGGGGCCGTCAATGAGCAGTTCTTC

J: TRBJ2-5
D: TRBD1
V: TRBV28
size: NA
CDR3: CASSWGQGWTQYF
DNA: TGTGCCAGCAGTTGGGGACAGGGGTGGACCCAGTACTTC

J: TRBJ2-1
D: NA
V: TRBV27
size: few
CDR3: CASSPHLEEQFF
DNA: TGTGCCAGCAGTCCCCACTTGGAGGAGCAGTTCTTC

J: TRBJ2-1
D: NA
V: TRBV20-1
size: few
CDR3: CSGLPLGDTYNEQFF
DNA: TGCAGTGGACTCCCTCTTGGGGACACATACAATGAGCAGTTCTTC

J: TRBJ2-4
D: NA
V: TRBV7-8
size: many
CDR3: CASSQLVVGGSAKNIQYF
DNA: TGTGCCAGCAGCCAACTGGTAGTCGGTGGATCAGCCAAAAACATTCAGTACTTC

J: TRBJ1-2
D: NA
V: TRBV28
size: few
CDR3: CASNENGPYGYTF
DNA: TGTGCCAGCAACGAGAACGGTCCCTATGGCTACACCTTC

J: TRBJ1-2
D: TRBD1
V: TRBV7-2
size: few
CDR3: CASSLSAGGRGYTF
DNA: TGTGCCAGCAGCTTATCCGCAGGGGGACGTGGCTACACCTTC

J: TRBJ2-7
D: NA
V: TRBV11-3
size: few
CDR3: CASSRTRGEQYF
DNA: TGTGCCAGCAGCCGGACCCGGGGGGAGCAGTACTTC

J: TRBJ1-1
D: NA
V: TRBV6-1
size: few
CDR3: CASSLTGPATEAFF
DNA: TGTGCCAGCAGTCTTACAGGGCCAGCCACTGAAGCTTTCTTT

J: TRBJ2-1
D: TRBD2
V: TRBV5-1
size: NA
CDR3: CASSLKVPGGSQGNEQFF
DNA: TGCGCCAGCAGCTTGAAAGTTCCGGGAGGGTCCCAGGGGAATGAGCAGTTCTTC

J: TRBJ1-4
D: NA
V: TRBV4-1
size: NA
CDR3: CASSYRTALNEKLFF
DNA: TGCGCCAGCAGCTACCGGACCGCCCTGAATGAAAAACTGTTTTTT

J: TRBJ2-2
D: TRBD2
V: TRBV10-1
size: NA
CDR3: CASSIAGGPENTGELFF
DNA: TGCGCCAGCAGTATAGCGGGAGGGCCCGAGAACACCGGGGAGCTGTTTTTT

J: TRBJ1-5
D: NA
V: TRBV7-2
size: many
CDR3: CASSLPWHRYSNQPQHF
DNA: TGTGCCAGCAGCTTACCATGGCACCGATATAGCAATCAGCCCCAGCATTTT

J: TRBJ2-2
D: TRBD1
V: TRBV7-6
size: few
CDR3: CASSTRQGTGELFF
DNA: TGTGCCAGCAGCACAAGACAGGGAACCGGGGAGCTGTTTTTT

J: TRBJ2-2
D: NA
V: TRBV14
size: few
CDR3: CASSQHQGNLGGELFF
DNA: TGTGCCAGCAGCCAACACCAGGGGAATCTCGGCGGGGAGCTGTTTTTT

J: TRBJ1-5
D: NA
V: TRBV20-1
size: NA
CDR3: CSARAGNRWQPQHF
DNA: TGCAGTGCTCGCGCAGGGAATAGGTGGCAGCCCCAGCATTTT

J: TRBJ2-3
D: NA
V: TRBV28
size: once
CDR3: CASSDASVTSTDTQYF
DNA: TGTGCCAGCAGTGACGCTAGCGTGACTAGCACAGATACGCAGTATTTT

J: TRBJ2-5
D: TRBD1
V: TRBV28
size: NA
CDR3: CASSPLDRTQETQYF
DNA: TGTGCCAGCAGTCCCTTGGACAGGACCCAAGAGACCCAGTACTTC

J: TRBJ1-1
D: NA
V: TRBV7-9
size: NA
CDR3: CASSPRLGGVTEAFF
DNA: TGTGCCAGCAGCCCCCGGCTCGGAGGGGTTACTGAAGCTTTCTTT

J: TRBJ1-1
D: TRBD1
V: TRBV2
size: many
CDR3: CASSEGQLNTEAFF
DNA: TGTGCCAGCAGCGAGGGACAGCTTAACACTGAAGCTTTCTTT

J: TRBJ1-5
D: TRBD1
V: TRBV20-1
size: NA
CDR3: CSALGQNSNQPQHF
DNA: TGCAGTGCTTTGGGACAGAATAGCAATCAGCCCCAGCATTTT

J: TRBJ2-1
D: NA
V: TRBV28
size: NA
CDR3: CASILGGTHNEQFF
DNA: TGTGCCAGCATCCTAGGCGGCACACACAATGAGCAGTTCTTC

J: TRBJ1-3
D: TRBD1
V: TRBV6-5
size: NA
CDR3: CASRRGLGGNTIYF
DNA: TGTGCCAGCAGAAGGGGGCTGGGAGGAAACACCATATATTTT

J: TRBJ2-1
D: NA
V: TRBV6-1
size: few
CDR3: CASTPTGSYNEQFF
DNA: TGTGCCAGCACCCCGACCGGCTCCTACAATGAGCAGTTCTTC

J: TRBJ2-5
D: NA
V: TRBV7-2
size: many
CDR3: CASSFYKETQYF
DNA: TGTGCCAGCAGCTTTTATAAAGAGACCCAGTACTTC

J: TRBJ1-5
D: NA
V: TRBV18
size: NA
CDR3: CASSPSGPVWQPQHF
DNA: TGTGCCAGCTCACCATCTGGACCCGTATGGCAGCCCCAGCATTTT

J: TRBJ1-1
D: NA
V: TRBV19
size: few
CDR3: CASSGALNTEAFF
DNA: TGTGCCAGTAGTGGGGCCCTGAACACTGAAGCTTTCTTT